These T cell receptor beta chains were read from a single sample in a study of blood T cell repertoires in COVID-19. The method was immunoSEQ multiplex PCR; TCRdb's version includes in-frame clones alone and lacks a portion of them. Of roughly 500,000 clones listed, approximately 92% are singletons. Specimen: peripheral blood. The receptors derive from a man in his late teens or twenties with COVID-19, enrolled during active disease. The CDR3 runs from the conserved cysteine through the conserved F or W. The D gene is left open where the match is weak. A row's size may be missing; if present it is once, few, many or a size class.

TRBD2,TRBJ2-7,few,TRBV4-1,CASSQGTSGNYEQYF,TGCGCCAGCAGCCAAGGGACTAGCGGGAACTACGAGCAGTACTTC
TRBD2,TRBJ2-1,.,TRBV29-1,CSVELAGVGEQFF,TGCAGCGTTGAACTAGCGGGAGTCGGAGAGCAGTTCTTC
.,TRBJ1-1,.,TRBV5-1,CASSLLGGTEAFF,TGCGCCAGCAGCTTGCTGGGGGGCACTGAAGCTTTCTTT
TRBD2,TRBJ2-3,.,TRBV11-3,CASSSGLAGSDTQYF,TGTGCCAGCAGCTCCGGACTAGCGGGGTCAGATACGCAGTATTTT
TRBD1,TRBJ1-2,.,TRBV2,CASSPQGAYGYTF,TGTGCCAGCAGCCCCCAGGGGGCCTATGGCTACACCTTC
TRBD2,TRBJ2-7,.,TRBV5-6,CASSYRLAGSPYEQYF,TGTGCCAGCAGTTACCGACTAGCGGGGTCACCCTACGAGCAGTACTTC
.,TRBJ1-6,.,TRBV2,CASSEGHSNSPLHF,TGTGCCAGCAGTGAAGGTCACAGTAATTCACCCCTCCACTTT
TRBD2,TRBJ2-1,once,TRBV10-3,CAISELGLGVFNEQFF,TGTGCCATCAGTGAGCTAGGACTAGGGGTCTTTAATGAGCAGTTCTTC
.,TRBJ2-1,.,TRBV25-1,CASKSDSVSYNEQFF,TGTGCCAGCAAATCCGACAGCGTCTCCTACAATGAGCAGTTCTTC
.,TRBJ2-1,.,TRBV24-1,CATSDPGRTSSYNEQFF,TGTGCCACCAGTGATCCCGGGCGGACAAGCTCCTACAATGAGCAGTTCTTC
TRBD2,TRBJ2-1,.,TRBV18,CASSPSGGSYNEQFF,TGTGCCAGCTCACCAAGCGGGGGTTCATACAATGAGCAGTTCTTC
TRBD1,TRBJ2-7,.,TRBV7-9,CASSSPLGQAYYEQYF,TGTGCCAGCAGCTCCCCCCTGGGACAGGCCTACTACGAGCAGTACTTC
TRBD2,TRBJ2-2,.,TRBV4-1,CASRASGSYRELFF,TGCGCCAGCAGGGCTAGCGGGAGTTACCGGGAGCTGTTTTTT
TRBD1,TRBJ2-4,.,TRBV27,CASSPRTGAKNIQYF,TGTGCCAGCAGTCCGAGGACAGGAGCCAAAAACATTCAGTACTTC
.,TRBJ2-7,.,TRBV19,CATRGAYEQYF,TGTGCCACTCGTGGAGCCTACGAGCAGTACTTC
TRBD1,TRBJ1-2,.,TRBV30,CAWSATQGDTF,TGTGCCTGGAGTGCCACACAGGGGGACACCTTC
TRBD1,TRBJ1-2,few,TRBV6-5,CASGKDRGYYGYTF,TGTGCCAGCGGGAAAGACAGGGGTTACTATGGCTACACCTTC
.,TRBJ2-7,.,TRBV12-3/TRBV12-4,CASSLRGGEQYF,TGTGCCAGCAGTTTAAGAGGGGGCGAGCAGTACTTC
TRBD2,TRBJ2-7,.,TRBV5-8,CASSLVGTISYEQYF,TGTGCCAGCAGCTTGGTCGGGACTATCAGCTACGAGCAGTACTTC
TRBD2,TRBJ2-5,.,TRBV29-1,CSVDAVAGQETQYF,TGCAGCGTTGACGCGGTAGCGGGACAAGAGACCCAGTACTTC
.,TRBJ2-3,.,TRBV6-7,CASTWRGNDTDTQYF,TGTGCCAGCACTTGGAGAGGGAACGACACAGATACGCAGTATTTT
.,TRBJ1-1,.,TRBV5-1,CASSTSGPYSGMNTEAFF,TGCGCCAGCAGCACGTCCGGGCCCTATTCCGGGATGAACACTGAAGCTTTCTTT
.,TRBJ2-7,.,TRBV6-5,CASIFAYEQYF,TGTGCCAGTATCTTCGCCTACGAGCAGTACTTC
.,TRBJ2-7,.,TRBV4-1,CASSQGVDYEQYF,TGCGCCAGCAGCCAGGGAGTAGACTACGAGCAGTACTTC
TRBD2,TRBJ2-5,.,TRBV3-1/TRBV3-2,CASSGTSGRQETQYF,TGTGCCAGCAGCGGGACTAGCGGGAGGCAAGAGACCCAGTACTTC
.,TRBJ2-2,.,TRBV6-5,CASSSDRGTGELFF,TGTGCCAGCAGTAGCGACCGAGGAACCGGGGAGCTGTTTTTT
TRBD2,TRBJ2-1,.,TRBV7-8,CASSLYGGSKNEQFF,TGTGCCAGCAGCTTATATGGCGGGAGCAAGAATGAGCAGTTCTTC
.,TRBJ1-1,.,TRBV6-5,CASRQQGGVAFF,TGTGCCAGCAGACAACAGGGTGGGGTAGCTTTCTTT
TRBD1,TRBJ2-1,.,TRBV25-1,CASSESGTGGNREQFF,TGTGCCAGCAGTGAATCCGGGACAGGGGGCAATCGGGAGCAGTTCTTC
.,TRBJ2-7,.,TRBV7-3,CASSLGEGEQYF,TGTGCCAGCAGCCTAGGAGAGGGCGAGCAGTACTTC
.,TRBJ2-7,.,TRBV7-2,CASSLGAPPSEQYF,TGTGCCAGCAGCTTAGGGGCCCCTCCATCCGAGCAGTACTTC
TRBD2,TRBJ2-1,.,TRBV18,CASSPKNLAGGPHNEQFF,TGTGCCAGCTCACCAAAGAATCTAGCGGGGGGTCCCCACAATGAGCAGTTCTTC
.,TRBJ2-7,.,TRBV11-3,CASSPDEGREQYF,TGTGCCAGCAGCCCAGACGAGGGTCGCGAGCAGTACTTC
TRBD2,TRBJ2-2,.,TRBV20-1,CSASRLAGGAGELFF,TGCAGTGCTAGTAGACTAGCGGGAGGGGCCGGGGAGCTGTTTTTT
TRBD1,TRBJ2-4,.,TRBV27,CASSPEDRWGDIQYF,TGTGCCAGCAGTCCCGAGGACAGGTGGGGAGACATTCAGTACTTC
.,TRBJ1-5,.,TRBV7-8,CASSSLLPNQPQHF,TGTGCCAGCAGCTCACTCCTGCCAAATCAGCCCCAGCATTTT
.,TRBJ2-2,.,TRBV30,CAWTGGTGELFF,TGTGCCTGGACTGGCGGCACCGGGGAGCTGTTTTTT
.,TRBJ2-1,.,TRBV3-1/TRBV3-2,CASSQGTSLNEQFF,TGTGCCAGCAGCCAGGGGACTTCCCTCAACGAGCAGTTCTTC
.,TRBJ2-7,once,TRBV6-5,CASNPDIGSYEQYF,TGTGCCAGCAATCCGGACATAGGCTCCTACGAGCAGTACTTC
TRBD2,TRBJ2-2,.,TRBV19,CASSITSGRAGELFF,TGTGCCAGTAGTATTACTAGCGGGAGGGCCGGGGAGCTGTTTTTT
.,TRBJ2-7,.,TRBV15,CATSTRRTYEQYF,TGTGCCACCAGCACGCGGCGAACCTACGAGCAGTACTTC
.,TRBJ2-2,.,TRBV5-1,CASSLAAETNTGELFF,TGCGCCAGCAGCTTGGCGGCGGAAACGAACACCGGGGAGCTGTTTTTT
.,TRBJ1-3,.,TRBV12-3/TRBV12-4,CASGGSSGNTIYF,TGTGCCAGCGGCGGGTCCTCTGGAAACACCATATATTTT
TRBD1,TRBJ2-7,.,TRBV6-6,CASRWDRASSYEQYF,TGTGCCAGCAGGTGGGACAGGGCGAGCTCCTACGAGCAGTACTTC
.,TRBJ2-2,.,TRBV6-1,CASSDLTTGLNTGELFF,TGTGCCAGCAGTGATCTCACGACAGGATTAAACACCGGGGAGCTGTTTTTT